This TCR beta chain was obtained from a study of blood T cell repertoires in COVID-19. V was pared by 2 bases and J by 0 bases, with 9 bases between. Germline CDR1 is LGHDT and CDR2 is YNNKEL (reference sequence). This CDR3 contains 15 residues. Generated by immunoSEQ multiplex PCR, the TCRdb table keeps only in-frame clones and is missing some. The sample lists hundreds of thousands of clones, 80% to 90% occurring once. Material for sequencing was PBMCs or T cells enriched from blood (not recorded which). This sequence originates from a man in his forties or fifties who had recovered from COVID-19. V usage is TRBV3-1 (or the pseudogene TRBV3-2) and J usage is TRBJ2-3; no clear D. DNA for the CDR3: TGTGCCAGCAGCCAACTCCTAGTAAGCACAGATACGCAGTATTTT. Protein product: CASSQLLVSTDTQYF.